A selection of T cell receptor beta chains follows, all from one sample in a study of blood T cell repertoires in COVID-19. Repertoires were generated with immunoSEQ multiplex PCR, while TCRdb's copy carries only in-frame clones and drops some. The table shows 65,000 or so clones, with around 90% occurring only once. The sequencing input was peripheral blood. All receptors derive from a human donor with acute or convalescent COVID-19. The donor label of this sample is uncertain. The CDR3 runs from the conserved cysteine through the conserved F or W. Fields, in order: clone size, J gene, V gene, D gene, CDR3 protein, CDR3 DNA. A D gene is named only where the DNA matches it firmly. Not every row has a clone size; where given, it reads once, few, many or a size class.

size: NA; J: TRBJ1-2; V: TRBV10-3; D: TRBD1; CDR3: CAISPGQLNYGYTF; DNA: TGTGCCATCAGCCCGGGACAGCTTAACTATGGCTACACCTTC
size: NA; J: TRBJ2-1; V: TRBV12-5; D: TRBD2; CDR3: CASSPGLAGGGQFF; DNA: TGTGCTAGCTCCCCGGGACTAGCGGGAGGTGGGCAGTTCTTC
size: NA; J: TRBJ1-3; V: TRBV10-3; D: NA; CDR3: CAISEIQSSGNTIYF; DNA: TGTGCCATCAGTGAAATACAGAGCTCTGGAAACACCATATATTTT
size: NA; J: TRBJ1-2; V: TRBV28; D: TRBD1; CDR3: CASSLSRTGGWNGYTF; DNA: TGTGCCAGCAGTTTAAGCCGGACAGGGGGCTGGAATGGCTACACCTTC
size: NA; J: TRBJ1-2; V: TRBV6-5; D: NA; CDR3: CASSYQQGPNYGYTF; DNA: TGTGCCAGCAGTTACCAACAGGGTCCTAACTATGGCTACACCTTC
size: NA; J: TRBJ2-7; V: TRBV5-1; D: TRBD1; CDR3: CASSQRGTGGRYEQYF; DNA: TGCGCCAGCAGCCAGAGAGGGACAGGGGGCAGGTACGAGCAGTACTTC
size: few; J: TRBJ2-1; V: TRBV7-3; D: NA; CDR3: CASSPTGNNEQFF; DNA: TGTGCCAGCAGCCCTACCGGGAACAATGAGCAGTTCTTC
size: NA; J: TRBJ2-2; V: TRBV23-1; D: NA; CDR3: CASSCSGCPRLGTGELFF; DNA: TGCGCCAGCAGCTGCTCCGGTTGTCCGCGGTTGGGTACCGGGGAGCTGTTTTTT
size: once; J: TRBJ2-3; V: TRBV18; D: NA; CDR3: CASSPPWAGTTDTQYF; DNA: TGTGCCAGCTCACCCCCCTGGGCGGGGACTACAGATACGCAGTATTTT
size: once; J: TRBJ1-4; V: TRBV19; D: NA; CDR3: CASRPTGQLNEKLFF; DNA: TGTGCCAGTAGACCCACAGGACAGTTAAATGAAAAACTGTTTTTT
size: NA; J: TRBJ2-3; V: TRBV7-8; D: TRBD2; CDR3: CASSFPPLAGGPSTDTQYF; DNA: TGTGCCAGCAGCTTTCCACCACTAGCGGGAGGTCCTAGCACAGATACGCAGTATTTT
size: NA; J: TRBJ2-7; V: TRBV3-1/TRBV3-2; D: NA; CDR3: CASSDPGGEQYF; DNA: TGTGCCAGCAGCGACCCAGGAGGTGAGCAGTACTTC
size: NA; J: TRBJ2-1; V: TRBV21-1; D: NA; CDR3: CASSKAPGGLNEQFF; DNA: TGTGCCAGCAGCAAAGCGCCCGGGGGGTTGAATGAGCAGTTCTTC
size: NA; J: TRBJ2-3; V: TRBV11-2; D: TRBD2; CDR3: CASSTRTSGGYTDTQYF; DNA: TGTGCCAGCAGCACGCGGACTAGCGGGGGGTACACAGATACGCAGTATTTT
size: NA; J: TRBJ1-4; V: TRBV20-1; D: NA; CDR3: CSARLNEKLFF; DNA: TGCAGTGCTAGACTTAATGAAAAACTGTTTTTT
size: once; J: TRBJ2-7; V: TRBV7-8; D: TRBD1; CDR3: CASSLEGTGSYEQYF; DNA: TGTGCCAGCAGCTTAGAGGGGACAGGTTCCTACGAGCAGTACTTC
size: NA; J: TRBJ2-5; V: TRBV7-8; D: TRBD2; CDR3: CASSSTGGRALVTQYF; DNA: TGTGCCAGCAGCTCCACGGGCGGGAGGGCCCTTGTGACCCAGTACTTC
size: NA; J: TRBJ2-3; V: TRBV3-1/TRBV3-2; D: NA; CDR3: CASSQSPDTQYF; DNA: TGTGCCAGCAGCCAGTCTCCAGATACGCAGTATTTT
size: NA; J: TRBJ2-1; V: TRBV5-1; D: NA; CDR3: CASSLAGGGAYNEQFF; DNA: TGCGCCAGCAGCTTGGCCGGAGGGGGCGCCTACAATGAGCAGTTCTTC
size: NA; J: TRBJ2-1; V: TRBV5-1; D: TRBD1; CDR3: CASSPDRGGYNEQFF; DNA: TGCGCCAGCAGCCCTGACAGGGGTGGTTACAATGAGCAGTTCTTC
size: once; J: TRBJ1-2; V: TRBV29-1; D: TRBD1; CDR3: CSVEQTGSGYTF; DNA: TGCAGCGTAGAGCAGACAGGGAGTGGCTACACCTTC
size: NA; J: TRBJ2-5; V: TRBV28; D: NA; CDR3: CASSNGGMWEETQYF; DNA: TGTGCCAGCAGCAACGGAGGGATGTGGGAAGAGACCCAGTACTTC
size: NA; J: TRBJ1-5; V: TRBV19; D: NA; CDR3: CASSREQAYSNQPQHF; DNA: TGTGCCAGTAGTCGCGAACAGGCGTATAGCAATCAGCCCCAGCATTTT
size: NA; J: TRBJ2-5; V: TRBV28; D: TRBD1; CDR3: CASSAGTGEETQYF; DNA: TGTGCCAGCAGCGCCGGGACAGGCGAAGAGACCCAGTACTTC
size: NA; J: TRBJ2-3; V: TRBV5-1; D: NA; CDR3: CASSSKMAGTDTQYF; DNA: TGCGCCAGCAGTTCGAAGATGGCAGGCACAGATACGCAGTATTTT
size: NA; J: TRBJ1-5; V: TRBV5-1; D: TRBD1; CDR3: CASSSEQGAANQPQHF; DNA: TGCGCCAGCAGCTCGGAGCAGGGGGCCGCCAATCAGCCCCAGCATTTT
size: NA; J: TRBJ1-5; V: TRBV7-9; D: NA; CDR3: CASSSQGYSNQPQHF; DNA: TGTGCCAGCAGCTCCCAGGGATATAGCAATCAGCCCCAGCATTTT
size: NA; J: TRBJ1-1; V: TRBV6-5; D: NA; CDR3: CASSYSSAEAFF; DNA: TGTGCCAGCAGTTACTCATCCGCTGAAGCTTTCTTT
size: NA; J: TRBJ1-4; V: TRBV27; D: NA; CDR3: CASSPRDRRGEKLFF; DNA: TGTGCCAGCAGTCCACGGGACCGGCGGGGGGAAAAACTGTTTTTT
size: NA; J: TRBJ1-1; V: TRBV19; D: TRBD1; CDR3: CASSAGTGGVRTEAFF; DNA: TGTGCCAGTAGCGCCGGGACAGGGGGCGTGAGAACTGAAGCTTTCTTT
size: NA; J: TRBJ2-7; V: TRBV5-4; D: TRBD2; CDR3: CASSLSLERGAYEQYF; DNA: TGTGCCAGCAGCTTGTCATTAGAGCGGGGGGCCTACGAGCAGTACTTC
size: NA; J: TRBJ1-1; V: TRBV5-1; D: NA; CDR3: CASSQAGEMNTEAFF; DNA: TGCGCCAGCAGCCAGGCGGGGGAGATGAACACTGAAGCTTTCTTT
size: NA; J: TRBJ2-3; V: TRBV2; D: TRBD1; CDR3: CANNGQGFATQYF; DNA: TGTGCCAACAACGGACAGGGTTTTGCGACGCAGTATTTT
size: NA; J: TRBJ1-5; V: TRBV11-2; D: NA; CDR3: CASSIQHSNQPQHF; DNA: TGTGCCAGCAGCATACAGCATAGCAATCAGCCCCAGCATTTT
size: NA; J: TRBJ1-1; V: TRBV24-1; D: NA; CDR3: CATSDLFDRLNTEAFF; DNA: TGTGCCACCAGTGATTTGTTTGACAGATTGAACACTGAAGCTTTCTTT
size: NA; J: TRBJ2-7; V: TRBV15; D: NA; CDR3: CATSRDLLSYEQYF; DNA: TGTGCCACCAGCAGAGATCTGCTATCCTACGAGCAGTACTTC